This T cell receptor (beta chain) comes out of a study of regulatory T cells in long-lasting Graves disease (dated by TCRdb to about 2021). For the study in its entirety: Patients with newly diagnosed Graves' disease had been on antithyroid drugs for under 3 months. A total of roughly 35 samples underwent TCR sequencing: around 13 from persistent and about 20 from newly diagnosed Graves' disease patients. The study was registered as a clinical trial and conducted in China. This study used TCR sequencing and RNA sequencing of peripheral blood to compare persistent Graves' disease patients against newly diagnosed Graves' disease patients. The investigation overall reported the following: Only the TCR beta chain was sequenced and analyzed. Preferential use of TRBV28, TRBJ1-2 and TRBJ2-5 was observed in persistent disease, whereas TRBV20-1 and TRBJ2-1 were favored in newly diagnosed disease. Lower TCR Shannon entropy and fewer highly expanded clones were observed in persistent Graves' disease patients than in newly diagnosed patients, which suggested clonal expansion. Patients with persistent disease shared more public clonotypes (approximately 2,500) than newly diagnosed patients did (about 970). The authors noted that the small sample size was a limitation that may lower accuracy. The study examined only peripheral blood because the primary lesion, thyroid tissue, could not be accessed.

Preparation of the library involved multiplex PCR. The instrument given in TCRdb is Illumina HiSeq 4000. To build TCR beta libraries, CDR3 regions were amplified by Arm-PCR using iRepertoire HTBI primers. PCR products were gel purified before sequencing. Processing in the source paper ran as follows. Gene usage analysis of CDR3 amino acid clonotypes used the 60 to 75 TRBV and fewer than 15 TRBJ segments found across samples. Filtered high-quality paired reads were merged into contigs using COPE and FqMerger. BLAST was used to align contigs to the IMGT TRBV, TRBD and TRBJ reference genes, and CDR3 was defined following IMGT. Any clonotype with a frequency above 0.1% was counted as a highly expanded clone. Shannon entropy served as the measure of repertoire diversity, while the Gini coefficient captured V-J evenness. Public clonotypes were defined as clonotypes shared by more than one individual. TCRdb trimmed public reads at Q25 via fastp, called clones via MiXCR and kept in-frame beta chains. Rows merge per CDR3 protein into single entries with the most common DNA and genes. V and J calls and clone size were set by TCRdb, not the authors. Counted in this sample were about 310,000 distinct CDR3 sequences; 15% to 20% of them appeared once. The biggest ten clones account for roughly 40% of the sample.

Explained via the paper, the time point label denotes: newly diagnosed GD, antithyroid drugs for less than 3 months. For both TCR sequencing and RNA sequencing, RNA was extracted from PBMCs in TRIzol. The diagnosis of Graves' disease was made according to American Thyroid Association guidelines. The patients came from an endocrinology department in Xi'an, China. Each patient gave approximately 9.7 milliliters of peripheral blood, collected in an EDTA anticoagulant tube. Ficoll Paque Plus density gradient separation was used to isolate PBMCs, and no additional T cell sorting was done. An Agilent 2100 Bioanalyzer and agarose gel were used to check RNA quality, and a NanoDrop 2000 was used to measure RNA concentration. This clonotype was observed many times. This receptor's antigen is unknown. Base qualities are missing; no much larger clone stands one base away. The CDR3, cysteine through phenylalanine, is 15 amino acids long. This entry keeps only the CDR3 DNA: 45 bases, framed from base 1. V is cut by 1 base and J by 7 bases, and the space between the germline ends is 14 bases. CDR1 and CDR2 are read off the germline V gene as MDHEN and SYDVKM.

The sequence links TRBV28 to TRBJ1-5; 6 matching bases give a weak D call of TRBD1. Sequenced material: peripheral blood mononuclear cells (PBMCs), taken at new diagnosis, from a patient treated with antithyroid drugs. This sequence was found in a female donor with Graves disease. This receptor has the CDR3 CASSLLVGGRQPQHF. The sequence in DNA is TGTGCCAGCAGTTTATTGGTCGGGGGCAGGCAGCCCCAGCATTTT.